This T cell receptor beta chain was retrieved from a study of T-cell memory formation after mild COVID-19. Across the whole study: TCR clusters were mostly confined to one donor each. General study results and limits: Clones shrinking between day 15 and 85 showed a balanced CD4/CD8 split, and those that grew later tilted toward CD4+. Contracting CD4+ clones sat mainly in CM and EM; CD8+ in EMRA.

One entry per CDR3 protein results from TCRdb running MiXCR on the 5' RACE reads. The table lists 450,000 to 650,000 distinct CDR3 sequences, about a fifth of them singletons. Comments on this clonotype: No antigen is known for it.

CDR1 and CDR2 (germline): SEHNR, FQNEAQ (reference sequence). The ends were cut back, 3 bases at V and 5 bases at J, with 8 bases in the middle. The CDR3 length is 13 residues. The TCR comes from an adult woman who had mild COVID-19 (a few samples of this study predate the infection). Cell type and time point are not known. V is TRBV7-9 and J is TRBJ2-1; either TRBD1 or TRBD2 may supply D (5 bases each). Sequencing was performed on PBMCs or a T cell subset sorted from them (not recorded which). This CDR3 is CASSFRGDNEQFF. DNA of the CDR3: TGTGCCAGCAGCTTCCGGGGCGACAATGAGCAGTTCTTC.